Listed below are T cell receptor beta chains from one sample, sequenced in a study of CD4+ T cells in melanoma. TCRdb's table, derived via immunoSEQ multiplex PCR, lists solely in-frame clones and lacks some. Of approximately 20,000 clones in the sample, around 80% are singletons; the top ten hold 7.5% to 10%. Source of these receptors: a human donor with melanoma. Both conserved end residues are part of each CDR3. The D gene is left open where the match is weak. Rows give clone size only sometimes, using once, few, many, or a class for an expanded clone.

j_call: TRBJ1-1
v_call: TRBV6-1
clone_size: once
d_call: -
cdr3_aa: CASAGQINTEAFF
cdr3_nt: TGTGCCAGCGCCGGACAGATAAACACTGAAGCTTTCTTT

j_call: TRBJ1-3
v_call: TRBV23-1
clone_size: -
d_call: -
cdr3_aa: CASSTKTKGGSGNTIYF
cdr3_nt: TGCGCCAGCAGTACTAAAACAAAGGGAGGCTCTGGAAACACCATATATTTT

j_call: TRBJ1-2
v_call: TRBV11-2
clone_size: -
d_call: -
cdr3_aa: CASSTFPGSAGYTF
cdr3_nt: TGTGCCAGCAGTACTTTTCCAGGGTCGGCTGGCTACACCTTC

j_call: TRBJ1-1
v_call: TRBV7-9
clone_size: -
d_call: -
cdr3_aa: CASRSAGTRNTEAFF
cdr3_nt: TGTGCTAGCAGGAGCGCCGGGACACGGAACACTGAAGCTTTCTTT

j_call: TRBJ2-5
v_call: TRBV4-2
clone_size: -
d_call: -
cdr3_aa: CASSRGGRFQETQYF
cdr3_nt: TGTGCCAGCAGCCGAGGCGGGCGCTTCCAAGAGACCCAGTACTTC

j_call: TRBJ2-2
v_call: TRBV2
clone_size: -
d_call: TRBD2
cdr3_aa: CASSDPGGPTGELFF
cdr3_nt: TGTGCCAGCAGTGACCCGGGGGGGCCGACCGGGGAGCTGTTTTTT

j_call: TRBJ2-3
v_call: TRBV11-2
clone_size: -
d_call: TRBD2
cdr3_aa: CASSLVGGGATDTQYF
cdr3_nt: TGTGCCAGCAGCTTAGTTGGCGGGGGAGCCACAGATACGCAGTATTTT

j_call: TRBJ2-2
v_call: TRBV6-6
clone_size: few
d_call: -
cdr3_aa: CASSTPDTGELFF
cdr3_nt: TGTGCCAGTTCAACTCCGGACACCGGGGAGCTGTTTTTT

j_call: TRBJ2-2
v_call: TRBV5-1
clone_size: -
d_call: TRBD2
cdr3_aa: CASSPESGTRLAGELFF
cdr3_nt: TGCGCCAGCAGCCCAGAAAGCGGGACCCGGCTGGCCGGGGAGCTGTTTTTT

j_call: TRBJ1-6
v_call: TRBV11-2
clone_size: -
d_call: -
cdr3_aa: CASSLGTPAPSPLHF
cdr3_nt: TGTGCCAGCAGCTTAGGGACGCCGGCCCCTTCACCCCTCCACTTT

j_call: TRBJ2-2
v_call: TRBV11-2
clone_size: -
d_call: TRBD1
cdr3_aa: CASSYDRGPTGELFF
cdr3_nt: TGTGCCAGCAGCTACGACAGGGGGCCCACCGGGGAGCTGTTTTTT